A selection of T cell receptor beta chains follows, all from one sample in a study of blood T cell repertoires in COVID-19. The data were produced by immunoSEQ multiplex PCR, yet TCRdb's version contains in-frame clones alone and is incomplete. The top ten hold 6% to 8% of the sample, which has about 110,000 clones, about 72% seen once. Sequencing input: peripheral blood. These receptors all stem from an older woman with acute or convalescent COVID-19. Both conserved end residues are part of each CDR3. A D gene is named only where the DNA matches it firmly. Some rows mark clone size as missing; the rest say once, few, many or name a class of expanded clone.

DNA: TGTGCCAGCAGCGTCTCGGGCTATAATTCACCCCTCCACTTT; CDR3: CASSVSGYNSPLHF; J: TRBJ1-6; size: NA; D: NA; V: TRBV9
DNA: TGTGCCAGCAGCCTGGGACAGGGTTTCCTAAGCTCCTACAATGAGCAGTTCTTC; CDR3: CASSLGQGFLSSYNEQFF; J: TRBJ2-1; size: NA; D: TRBD1; V: TRBV7-9
DNA: TGTGCCAGCAGTTTCCGGAGGCGGAATGGCTACACCTTC; CDR3: CASSFRRRNGYTF; J: TRBJ1-2; size: few; D: NA; V: TRBV28
DNA: TGCAGCGTTGAAGGTGGGCGAAACACCGGGGAGCTGTTTTTT; CDR3: CSVEGGRNTGELFF; J: TRBJ2-2; size: few; D: NA; V: TRBV29-1
DNA: TGTGCCATCAGTCGTGACAAATATAGCAATCAGCCCCAGCATTTT; CDR3: CAISRDKYSNQPQHF; J: TRBJ1-5; size: NA; D: NA; V: TRBV10-3
DNA: TGTGCCTGGAGTCCCAGGGACACTGAAGCTTTCTTT; CDR3: CAWSPRDTEAFF; J: TRBJ1-1; size: NA; D: NA; V: TRBV30
DNA: TGCGCCAGCAGCTCCCAGGGGGACTATGGCTACACCTTC; CDR3: CASSSQGDYGYTF; J: TRBJ1-2; size: NA; D: TRBD1; V: TRBV5-1
DNA: TGTGCCAGCAGCTTGGGGGGGAGAGTGGGGTTGAACACTGAAGCTTTCTTT; CDR3: CASSLGGRVGLNTEAFF; J: TRBJ1-1; size: NA; D: NA; V: TRBV7-2
DNA: TGTGCCATCAGTGAGGCAAGCCGGGACAGGGGCGAAAAACTGTTTTTT; CDR3: CAISEASRDRGEKLFF; J: TRBJ1-4; size: once; D: TRBD1; V: TRBV10-3
DNA: TGTGCCAGCAGGAAGACAGGGAGACGGGTGGGGGTTAGCAATCAGCCCCAGCATTTT; CDR3: CASRKTGRRVGVSNQPQHF; J: TRBJ1-5; size: many; D: TRBD1; V: TRBV27
DNA: TGTGCCAGCAGCCAAGGTAGCGGGGGGGGCACAGATACGCAGTATTTT; CDR3: CASSQGSGGGTDTQYF; J: TRBJ2-3; size: NA; D: TRBD2; V: TRBV4-2
DNA: TGTGCCAGTAGTATATCCACCGGGACAGGGCTTCAGCCCCAGCATTTT; CDR3: CASSISTGTGLQPQHF; J: TRBJ1-5; size: NA; D: TRBD1; V: TRBV19
DNA: TGTGCCAGCAGCCAAAAGCGGGGGCAAGAGACCCAGTACTTC; CDR3: CASSQKRGQETQYF; J: TRBJ2-5; size: NA; D: TRBD2; V: TRBV3-1/TRBV3-2
DNA: TGTGCCAGCTCACCACCCCAGGCGACGGCCAAAAACATTCAGTACTTC; CDR3: CASSPPQATAKNIQYF; J: TRBJ2-4; size: few; D: NA; V: TRBV18